The subject of this entry is one T cell receptor (beta chain). Its antigen specificity is not known. Per-base quality was not reported, and no clone a single base away is much larger than it. According to the germline V gene, CDR1 reads MDHEN and CDR2 reads SYDVKM. There are 17 amino acids in the CDR3, from cysteine to phenylalanine inclusive. The sequence is cut down to CDR3 DNA, 51 bases in frame from base 1. After removal of 2 bases from V and 0 bases from J, the junction retains 6 bases not matched to a gene. The entry originates in a study of blood T cell repertoires in COVID-19 (dated by TCRdb to 2018 to 2020). For the study in its entirety: Samples from collaborators originated in the United States, Italy and Spain and spanned both the acute and convalescent phases of COVID-19. The material from the prospective study consisted of cDNA or gDNA derived from T cells, B-cell-depleted T cells, or PBMCs. Subjects who had been exposed to COVID-19, were actively infected with it, or had recovered from it provided the deeply sampled blood TCRbeta repertoires that made up the dataset. A freely available public database, intended as a resource for researchers studying the immune response to SARS-CoV-2, is where the repertoires were released. Samples were obtained from the ongoing ImmuneRACE study (first 160 participants) and from 1,200 or so subjects provided by 6 global collaborators. Nearly every sample came with metadata listing a de-identified subject ID, COVID-19 status, age in years and sex. Where HLA class I and class II types were available, the types were taken from metadata supplied by the sample provider, not from assay-based typing.

Beyond this particular receptor, the publication reports: How much clinical and demographic metadata was included differed by source and by participant, and the metadata was provided uncurated.

TCRbeta CDR3 regions were amplified from genomic DNA by means of the immunoSEQ Assay, a bias-controlled multiplex PCR. Per the source publication's procedure: Nucleated cell counts per sample were estimated from amplification of reference gene primers within the assay. To quantify the absolute abundance of each unique TCRbeta CDR3 rearrangement, sequence reads were collapsed and filtered. For each sample, productive Simpson clonality was calculated as the square root of Simpson's diversity index across productive rearrangements. TCRdb re-hosts the immuneACCESS table, in-frame sequences only. Its copies lack some clones; in the studies checked, an unresolved V gene accounts for under half of them, and the cause for the rest is not known. V, J and clone size were drawn from that table, and D and trimming were deduced from the DNA. Recorded for this sample are a few hundred thousand clones; approximately 78% of them occurred a single time. The ten largest clones represent about 10% of the sample.

Whole blood was collected in K2EDTA tubes by collaborating institutions according to the institutions' own protocols. For TCRbeta analysis, collaborator samples were shipped as frozen whole blood, as isolated PBMCs, or as DNA extracted from either sample type. The V and J segments used are TRBV28 and TRBJ2-3; 9 bases in the middle match TRBD2. This clonotype was sampled from a woman aged 80 or older with acute or convalescent COVID-19. Sample: peripheral blood. The CDR3 reads as follows: CASSLLAGNPSTDTQYF. The sequenced DNA: TGTGCCAGCAGTTTACTAGCGGGGAACCCAAGCACAGATACGCAGTATTTT. Here the CDR3 is joined to the reference TRBV28 and TRBJ2-3 genes, and the full variable domain is: DVKVTQSSRYLVKRTGEKVFLECVQDMDHENMFWYRQDPGLGLRLIYFSYDVKMKEKGDIPEGYSVSREKKERFSLILESASTNQTSMYLCASSLLAGNPSTDTQYFGPGTRLTVL.